This T cell receptor beta chain was identified during a study of OX40 agonist ivuxolimab in advanced cancers. About the study as a whole: Ivuxolimab, which targeted the costimulatory receptor OX40 (CD134), was an agonistic, fully human IgG2 monoclonal antibody. The paper reports the monotherapy dose-escalation portion (N ≈ 52 patients) of the phase I ivuxolimab trial. Prior anti-PD-1, anti-PD-L1 or anti-CTLA-4 therapy was permitted, and 40% to 50% of dose-escalation patients had received checkpoint inhibitors. Peripheral TCRbeta sequencing aimed to test whether ivuxolimab altered TCR sequence diversity and caused clonal T-cell expansion. In the dose-escalation cohort, over 65% of patients were male, and the mean age was roughly 60 years, with a range of 23 to 79. Of the roughly 52 dose-escalation patients, hepatocellular carcinoma was present in about 20, melanoma in approximately 15, renal cell carcinoma in 9 and head and neck cancer in 9. Intravenous ivuxolimab was administered to patients every 2 weeks at six dose levels: 0.01, 0.1, 0.3, 1.5, 3 and 10 mg/kg. Partial responses occurred in three dose-escalation patients, of whom one had hepatocellular carcinoma and two had cutaneous melanoma. The research as a whole found: Clonal expansion of both CD4+ and CD8+ blood T cells was observed from baseline to week 6 at doses 0.1 to 3.0 mg/kg. In the 0.1-3.0 mg/kg groups, partial responders had among the lowest normalized peripheral clonal expansion, particularly in CD8+ T cells. Antigen specificity was not determined for the clonally expanded peripheral T cells. After ivuxolimab, expanded clones were on average more numerous among CD8+ T cells than among CD4+ T cells. Low levels of normalized T-cell clonal expansion were also seen in some patients who did not respond.

A remark on this clone: No cognate antigen has been identified for it. There are no base qualities to consult, and no much larger clone falls within one base.

The trial excluded patients who had a history of autoimmune disease or who were on systemic immunosuppression. In every dose cohort, peripheral blood was drawn for TCR sequencing at baseline, cycle 4 day 1, and cycle 7 day 1. Samples came from an open-label, multicenter, first-in-human phase I dose-escalation trial of ivuxolimab. The trial enrolled adults with locally advanced or metastatic head and neck squamous cell, hepatocellular, melanoma or renal cell carcinoma. CD4+ and CD8+ T cells were sorted separately from peripheral blood before TCR sequencing. V trim: 5 bases; J trim: 2 bases; unmatched bases: 6. CDR1 and CDR2 are drawn from the germline V gene (reference sequence): SEHNR, FQNEAQ. Including cysteine and phenylalanine, the CDR3 has 15 amino acids. The sequence is cut down to CDR3 DNA, 45 bases in frame from base 1. To sequence the TCRbeta CDR3 region, genomic DNA was isolated from the sorted cells. The immunoSEQ Assay was used for sequencing of TCRbeta CDR3 regions. TCRdb took over this immuneACCESS table, retaining in-frame rearrangements with V and J assigned. Such tables are incomplete; in checked studies, under half of the missing clones stem from an unresolved V gene, and the remainder is unexplained. The sample records roughly 72,000 clones, roughly 80% of which are singletons. Jointly, the top ten make up more than 4% of the sample.

This receptor was obtained from an adult with an advanced solid tumor such as melanoma, head and neck, liver or kidney cancer. This chain joins TRBV7-9 to TRBJ2-3; 8 of the junction bases match TRBD2. The sample was CD4+ or CD8+ T cells sorted from blood, taken in a trial of the OX40 agonist ivuxolimab. The CDR3 in this case is CASSATSVTTDTQYF. The nucleotide sequence is given as TGTGCCAGCAGCGCGACTAGCGTAACCACAGATACGCAGTATTTT.